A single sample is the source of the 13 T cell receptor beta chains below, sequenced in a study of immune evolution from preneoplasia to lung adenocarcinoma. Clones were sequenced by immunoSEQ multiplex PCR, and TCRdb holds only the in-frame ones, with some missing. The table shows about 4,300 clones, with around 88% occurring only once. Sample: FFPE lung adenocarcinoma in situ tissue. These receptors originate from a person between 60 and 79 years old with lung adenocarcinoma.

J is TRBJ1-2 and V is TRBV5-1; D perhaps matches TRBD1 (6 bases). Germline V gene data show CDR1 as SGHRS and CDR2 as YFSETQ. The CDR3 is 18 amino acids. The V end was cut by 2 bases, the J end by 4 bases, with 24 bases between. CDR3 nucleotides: TGCGCCAGCAGCTTCGCACTAGGGACAAACACTTCCGTCTATGGCTACACCTTC. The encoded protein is CASSFALGTNTSVYGYTF. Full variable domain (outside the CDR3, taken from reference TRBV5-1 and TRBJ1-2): KAGVTQTPRYLIKTRGQQVTLSCSPISGHRSVSWYQQTPGQGLQFLFEYFSETQRNKGNFPGRFSGRQFSNSRSEMNVSTLELGDSALYLCASSFALGTNTSVYGYTFGSGTRLTVV.

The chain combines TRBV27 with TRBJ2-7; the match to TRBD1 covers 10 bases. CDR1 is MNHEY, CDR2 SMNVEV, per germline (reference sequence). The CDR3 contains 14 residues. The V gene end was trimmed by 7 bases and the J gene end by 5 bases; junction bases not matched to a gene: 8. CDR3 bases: TGTGCCAGCACCTCCCCGGGACAGGGGCACGAGCAGTACTTC. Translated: CASTSPGQGHEQYF.

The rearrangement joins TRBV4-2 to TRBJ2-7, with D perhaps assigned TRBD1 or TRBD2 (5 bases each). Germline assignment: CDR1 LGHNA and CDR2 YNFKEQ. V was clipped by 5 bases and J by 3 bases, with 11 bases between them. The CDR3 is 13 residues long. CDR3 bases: TGTGCCAGCAGCTACGGGGACCACTACGAGCAGTACTTC. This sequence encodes CASSYGDHYEQYF.

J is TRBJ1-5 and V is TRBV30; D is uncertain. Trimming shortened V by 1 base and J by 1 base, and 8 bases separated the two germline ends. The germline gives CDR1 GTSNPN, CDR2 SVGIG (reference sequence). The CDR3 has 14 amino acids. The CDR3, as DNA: TGTGCCTGGAGTGGGAGGGCAAGCAATCAGCCCCAGCATTTT. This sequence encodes CAWSGRASNQPQHF.

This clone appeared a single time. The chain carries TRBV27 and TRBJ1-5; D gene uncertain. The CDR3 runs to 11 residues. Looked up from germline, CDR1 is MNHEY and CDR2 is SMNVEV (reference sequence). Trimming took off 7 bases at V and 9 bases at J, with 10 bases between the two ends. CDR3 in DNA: TGTGCCAGCACCCTTATCAGGCCCCAGCATTTT. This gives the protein CASTLIRPQHF.

CDR3 DNA: TGTGCCAGCCGCGAAAGTTACAATGAGCAGTTCTTC. Its protein product is CASRESYNEQFF. This chain links TRBV19 with TRBJ2-1; D gene unclear. V shed 9 bases and J shed 4 bases, with 10 bases lying between them. This CDR3 comprises 12 residues. CDR1 is LNHDA and CDR2 is SQIVND in the germline V gene (reference sequence).

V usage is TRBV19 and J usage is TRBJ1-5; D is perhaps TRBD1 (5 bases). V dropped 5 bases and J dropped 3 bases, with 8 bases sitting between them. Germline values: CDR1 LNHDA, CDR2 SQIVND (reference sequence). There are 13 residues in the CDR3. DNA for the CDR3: TGTGCCAGTAGTTACAGGAACAATCAGCCCCAGCATTTT. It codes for CASSYRNNQPQHF.

The CDR3 DNA reads as TGTGCCAGCAGCTTAGGAGGGCGCAATGAGCAGTTCTTC. It yields the protein CASSLGGRNEQFF. This chain connects TRBV11-2 to TRBJ2-1, with D possibly matching TRBD2 (5 bases). The germline V gene encodes CDR1 SGHAT and CDR2 FQNNGV. The V gene lost 1 base and the J gene lost 6 bases, with 7 bases spanning the gap. This CDR3 region has 13 residues.

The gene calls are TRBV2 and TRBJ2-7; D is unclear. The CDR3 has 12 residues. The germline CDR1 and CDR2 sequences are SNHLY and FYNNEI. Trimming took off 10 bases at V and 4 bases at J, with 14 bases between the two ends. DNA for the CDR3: TGTGCCACCTCATACGGAGAATACGAGCAGTACTTC. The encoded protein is CATSYGEYEQYF.

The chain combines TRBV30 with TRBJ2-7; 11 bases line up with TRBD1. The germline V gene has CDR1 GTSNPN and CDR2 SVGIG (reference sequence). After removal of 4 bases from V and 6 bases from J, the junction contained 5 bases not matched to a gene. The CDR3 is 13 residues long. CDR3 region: CAWMGDRGGEQYF. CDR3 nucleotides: TGTGCCTGGATGGGGGACAGGGGGGGCGAGCAGTACTTC.

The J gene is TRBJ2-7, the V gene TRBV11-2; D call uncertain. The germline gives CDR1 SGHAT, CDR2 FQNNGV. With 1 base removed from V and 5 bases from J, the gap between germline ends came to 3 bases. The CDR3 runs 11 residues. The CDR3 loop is CASSLVHEQYF. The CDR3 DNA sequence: TGTGCCAGCAGCTTAGTCCACGAGCAGTACTTC.

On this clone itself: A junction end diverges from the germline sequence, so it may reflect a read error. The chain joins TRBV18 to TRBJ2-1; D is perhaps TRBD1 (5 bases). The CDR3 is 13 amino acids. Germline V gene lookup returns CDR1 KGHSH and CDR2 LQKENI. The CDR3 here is CASSSPGKNEQFF. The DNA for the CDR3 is TGTGCCAGCTCATCACCAGGGAAGAATGAGCAGTTCTTC.

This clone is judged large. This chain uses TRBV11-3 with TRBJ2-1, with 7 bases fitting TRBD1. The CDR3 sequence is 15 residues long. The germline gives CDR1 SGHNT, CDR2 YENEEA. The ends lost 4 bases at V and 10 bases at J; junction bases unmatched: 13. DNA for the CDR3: TGTGCCAGCAGCTCCCGGACAGGTTGGCCAAGAGAGCAGTTCTTC. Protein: CASSSRTGWPREQFF.